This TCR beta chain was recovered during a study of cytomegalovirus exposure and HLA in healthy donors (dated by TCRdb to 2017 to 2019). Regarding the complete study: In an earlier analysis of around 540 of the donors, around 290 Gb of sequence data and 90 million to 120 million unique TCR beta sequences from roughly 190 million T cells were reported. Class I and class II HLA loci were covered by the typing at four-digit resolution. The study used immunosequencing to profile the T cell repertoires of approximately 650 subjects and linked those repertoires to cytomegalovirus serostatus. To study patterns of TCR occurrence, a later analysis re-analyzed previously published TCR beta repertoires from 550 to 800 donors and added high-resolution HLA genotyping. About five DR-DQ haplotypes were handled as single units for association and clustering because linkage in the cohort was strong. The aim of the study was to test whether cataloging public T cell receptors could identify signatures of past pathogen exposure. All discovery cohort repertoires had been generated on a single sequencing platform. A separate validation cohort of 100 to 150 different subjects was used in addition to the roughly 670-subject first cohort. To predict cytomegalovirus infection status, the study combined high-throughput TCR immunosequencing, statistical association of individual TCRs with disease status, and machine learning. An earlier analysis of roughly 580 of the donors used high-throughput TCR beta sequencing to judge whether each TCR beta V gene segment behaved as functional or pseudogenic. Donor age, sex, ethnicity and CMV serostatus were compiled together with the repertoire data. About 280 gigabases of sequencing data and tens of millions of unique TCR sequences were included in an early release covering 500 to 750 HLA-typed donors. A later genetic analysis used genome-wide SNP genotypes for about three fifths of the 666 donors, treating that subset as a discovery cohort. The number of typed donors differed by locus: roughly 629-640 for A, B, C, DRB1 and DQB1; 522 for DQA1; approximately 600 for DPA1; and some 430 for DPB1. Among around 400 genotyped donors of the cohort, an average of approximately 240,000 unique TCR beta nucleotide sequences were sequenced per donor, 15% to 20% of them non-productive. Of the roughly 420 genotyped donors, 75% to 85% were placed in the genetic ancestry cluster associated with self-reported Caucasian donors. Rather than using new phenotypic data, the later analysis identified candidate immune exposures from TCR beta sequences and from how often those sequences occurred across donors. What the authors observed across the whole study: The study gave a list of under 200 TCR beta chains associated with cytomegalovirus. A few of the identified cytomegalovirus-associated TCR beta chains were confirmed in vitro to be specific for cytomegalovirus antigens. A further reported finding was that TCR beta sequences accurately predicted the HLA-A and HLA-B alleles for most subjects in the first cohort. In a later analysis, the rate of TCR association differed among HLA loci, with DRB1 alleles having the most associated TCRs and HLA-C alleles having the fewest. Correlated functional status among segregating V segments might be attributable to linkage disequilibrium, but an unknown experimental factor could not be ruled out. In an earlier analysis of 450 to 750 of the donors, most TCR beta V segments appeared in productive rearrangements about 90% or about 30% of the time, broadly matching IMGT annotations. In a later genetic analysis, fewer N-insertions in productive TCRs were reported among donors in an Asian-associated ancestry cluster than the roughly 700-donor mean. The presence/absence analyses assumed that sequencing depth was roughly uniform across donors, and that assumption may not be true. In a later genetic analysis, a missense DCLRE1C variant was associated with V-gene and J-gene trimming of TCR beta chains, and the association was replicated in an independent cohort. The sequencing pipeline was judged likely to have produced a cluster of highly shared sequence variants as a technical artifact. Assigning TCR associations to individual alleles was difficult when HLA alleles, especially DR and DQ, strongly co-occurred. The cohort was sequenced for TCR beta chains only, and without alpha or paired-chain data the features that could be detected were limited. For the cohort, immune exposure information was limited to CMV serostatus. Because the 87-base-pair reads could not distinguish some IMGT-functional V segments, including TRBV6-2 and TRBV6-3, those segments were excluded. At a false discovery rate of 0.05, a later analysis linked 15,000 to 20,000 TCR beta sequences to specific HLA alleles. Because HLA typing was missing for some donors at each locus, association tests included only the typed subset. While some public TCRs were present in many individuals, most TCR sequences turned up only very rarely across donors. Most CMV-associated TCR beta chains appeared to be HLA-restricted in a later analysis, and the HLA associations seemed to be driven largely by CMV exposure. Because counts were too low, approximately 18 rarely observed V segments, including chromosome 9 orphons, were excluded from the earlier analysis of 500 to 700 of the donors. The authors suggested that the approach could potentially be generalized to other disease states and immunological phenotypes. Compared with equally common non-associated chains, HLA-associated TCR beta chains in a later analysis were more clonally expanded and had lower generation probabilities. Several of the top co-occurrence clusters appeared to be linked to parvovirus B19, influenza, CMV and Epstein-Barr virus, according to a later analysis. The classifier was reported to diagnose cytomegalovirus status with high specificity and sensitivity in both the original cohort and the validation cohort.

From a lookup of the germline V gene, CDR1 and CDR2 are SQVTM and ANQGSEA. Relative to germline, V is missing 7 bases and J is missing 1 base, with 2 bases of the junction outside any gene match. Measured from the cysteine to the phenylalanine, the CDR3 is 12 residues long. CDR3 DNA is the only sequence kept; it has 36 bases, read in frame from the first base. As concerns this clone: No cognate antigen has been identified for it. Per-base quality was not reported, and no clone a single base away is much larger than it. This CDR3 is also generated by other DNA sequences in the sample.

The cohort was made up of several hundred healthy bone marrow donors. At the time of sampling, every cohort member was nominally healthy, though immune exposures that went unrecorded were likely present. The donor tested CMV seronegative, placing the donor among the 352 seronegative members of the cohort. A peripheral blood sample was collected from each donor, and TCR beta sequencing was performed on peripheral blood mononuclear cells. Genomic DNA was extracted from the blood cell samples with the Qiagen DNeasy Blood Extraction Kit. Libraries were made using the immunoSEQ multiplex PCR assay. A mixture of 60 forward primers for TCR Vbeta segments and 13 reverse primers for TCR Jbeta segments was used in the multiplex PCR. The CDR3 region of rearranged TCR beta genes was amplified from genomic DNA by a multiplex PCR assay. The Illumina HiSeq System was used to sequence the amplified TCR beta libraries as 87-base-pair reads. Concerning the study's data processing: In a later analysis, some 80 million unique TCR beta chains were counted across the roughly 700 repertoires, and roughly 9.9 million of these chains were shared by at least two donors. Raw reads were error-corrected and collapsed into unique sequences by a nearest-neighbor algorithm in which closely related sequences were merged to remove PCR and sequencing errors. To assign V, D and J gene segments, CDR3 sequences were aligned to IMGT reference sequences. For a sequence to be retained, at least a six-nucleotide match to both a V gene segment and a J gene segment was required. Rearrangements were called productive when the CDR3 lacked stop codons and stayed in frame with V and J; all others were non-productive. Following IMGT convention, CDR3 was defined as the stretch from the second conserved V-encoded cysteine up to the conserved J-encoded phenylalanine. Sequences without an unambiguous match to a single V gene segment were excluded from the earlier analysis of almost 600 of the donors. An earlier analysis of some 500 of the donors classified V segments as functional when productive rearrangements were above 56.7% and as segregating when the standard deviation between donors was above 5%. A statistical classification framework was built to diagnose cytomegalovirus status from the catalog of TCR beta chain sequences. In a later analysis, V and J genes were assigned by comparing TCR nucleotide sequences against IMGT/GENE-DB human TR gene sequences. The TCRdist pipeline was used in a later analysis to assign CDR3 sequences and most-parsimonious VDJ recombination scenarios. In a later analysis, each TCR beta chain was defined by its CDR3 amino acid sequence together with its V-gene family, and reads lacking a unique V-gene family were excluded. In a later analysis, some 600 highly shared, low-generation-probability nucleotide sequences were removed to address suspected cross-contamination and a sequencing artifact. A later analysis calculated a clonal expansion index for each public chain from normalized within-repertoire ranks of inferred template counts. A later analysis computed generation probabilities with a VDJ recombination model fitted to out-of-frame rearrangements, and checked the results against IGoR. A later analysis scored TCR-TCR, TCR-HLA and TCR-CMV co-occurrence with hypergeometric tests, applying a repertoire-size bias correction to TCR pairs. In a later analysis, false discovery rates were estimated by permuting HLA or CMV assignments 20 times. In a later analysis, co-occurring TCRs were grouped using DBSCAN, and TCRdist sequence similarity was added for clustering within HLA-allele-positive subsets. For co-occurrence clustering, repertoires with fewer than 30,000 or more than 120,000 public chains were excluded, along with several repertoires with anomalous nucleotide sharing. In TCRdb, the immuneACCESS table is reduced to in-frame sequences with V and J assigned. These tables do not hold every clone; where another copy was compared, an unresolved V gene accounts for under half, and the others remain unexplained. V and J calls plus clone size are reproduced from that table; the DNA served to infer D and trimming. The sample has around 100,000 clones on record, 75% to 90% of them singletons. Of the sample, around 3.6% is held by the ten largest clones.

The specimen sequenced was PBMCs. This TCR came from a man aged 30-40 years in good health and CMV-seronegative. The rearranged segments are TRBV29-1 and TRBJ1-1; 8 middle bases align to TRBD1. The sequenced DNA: TGCAGCGCCGGACAGGGGAACACTGAAGCTTTCTTT. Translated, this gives CSAGQGNTEAFF.